The present T cell receptor (beta chain) was sequenced within a study of CD8 T cells in Susac syndrome. Peripheral blood CD8+ and CD4+ T cells were profiled by TCR beta sequencing. The healthy controls were matched to patients by age and sex. TEMRA cells underwent FACS enrichment and CD8+ and CD4+ T cells underwent negative isolation. It was with random hexamers that about 0.45 to 1 ug RNA was reverse transcribed. Via MiXCR, TCRdb re-called the immunoSEQ multiplex PCR reads, giving one row per CDR3 protein. The repertoire has tens of thousands of distinct CDR3 sequences, around 94% of them found once; the top ten carry less than 0.3%. Trimming removed 1 base at V and 1 base at J, with 20 bases between. This CDR3 comprises 18 residues. Germline assignment: CDR1 SQVTM and CDR2 ANQGSEA.

Sequences were obtained from CD8+ T cells from PBMCs. The chain links TRBV29-1 to TRBJ2-4, with D possibly being TRBD2 (5 bases). The sequence was collected from a human donor in good health. CDR3 region: CSVEGVDYGLVAKNIQYF. CDR3 nucleotide sequence: TGCAGCGTTGAAGGGGTAGACTACGGACTCGTGGCCAAAAACATTCAGTACTTC. Looking up the rest from reference TRBV29-1 and TRBJ2-4 gives the full variable domain: SAVISQKPSRDICQRGTSLTIQCQVDSQVTMMFWYRQQPGQSLTLIATANQGSEATYESGFVIDKFPISRPNLTFSTLTVSNMSPEDSSIYLCSVEGVDYGLVAKNIQYFGAGTRLSVL.